This T cell receptor (beta chain) derives from a study of blood T cell repertoires in COVID-19. Individuals aged about 18 to 89 years were recruited from about two dozen US areas. Germline V gene data show CDR1 as MGHDK and CDR2 as SYGVNS. The trim removed 9 bases at V and 7 bases at J, leaving 12 bases unmatched. The CDR3 has 14 residues. Produced via immunoSEQ multiplex PCR; TCRdb's table is partial and in-frame only. Of about 150,000 clones in the sample, approximately 80% were seen once. The sample taken for sequencing was PBMCs or T cells enriched from blood (not recorded which). V and J are TRBV25-1 and TRBJ1-2; 9 nucleotides line up with TRBD1. The TCR comes from a woman aged 50 to 60 who had recovered from COVID-19. The DNA of the CDR3 is TGTGCCAGTCATCTTACAGGGGGCGCTTCTGGCTACACCTTC. This encodes CASHLTGGASGYTF.